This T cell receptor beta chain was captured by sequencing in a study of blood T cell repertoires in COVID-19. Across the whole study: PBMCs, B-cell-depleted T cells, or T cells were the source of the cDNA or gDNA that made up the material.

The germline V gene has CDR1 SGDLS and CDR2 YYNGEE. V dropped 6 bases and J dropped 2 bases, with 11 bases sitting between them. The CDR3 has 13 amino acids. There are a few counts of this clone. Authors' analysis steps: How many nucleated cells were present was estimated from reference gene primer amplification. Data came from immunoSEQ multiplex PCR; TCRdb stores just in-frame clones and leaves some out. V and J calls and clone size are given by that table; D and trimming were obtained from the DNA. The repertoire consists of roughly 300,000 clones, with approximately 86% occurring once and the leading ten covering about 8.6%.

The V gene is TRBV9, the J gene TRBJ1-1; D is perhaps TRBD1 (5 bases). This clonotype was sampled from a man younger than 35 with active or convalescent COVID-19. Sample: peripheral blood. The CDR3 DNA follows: TGTGCCAGCACCAGGGAGGAAAACACTGAAGCTTTCTTT. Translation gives CASTREENTEAFF.